Described below is a single T cell receptor (beta chain) sequence and its context. The length of the CDR3 is 18 residues. The germline CDR1 and CDR2 sequences are SGHDN and FVKESK. The germline V and J ends were trimmed by 0 bases and 4 bases, with 18 bases remaining between them. This record belongs to a study of OX40 agonist ivuxolimab in advanced cancers. On the study more broadly: The study enrolled dose-escalation patients with hepatocellular carcinoma, melanoma, renal cell or head and neck cancer.

Sampled blood was obtained at baseline, cycle 4 day 1, and cycle 7 day 1. The data were produced by immunoSEQ multiplex PCR, yet TCRdb's version contains in-frame clones alone and is incomplete. Of about 79,000 clones in the sample, 84% were seen once. This receptor was identified in an adult with an advanced solid tumor such as melanoma, head and neck, liver or kidney cancer. The sample here was CD4+ or CD8+ T cells sorted from blood, taken in a trial of the OX40 agonist ivuxolimab. V gene TRBV14 combines with J gene TRBJ2-2, with D maybe TRBD2 (5 bases). The CDR3 here is CASSQDVGLASATGELFF. The DNA of the CDR3 is TGTGCCAGCAGCCAAGATGTTGGGCTAGCCTCGGCCACCGGGGAGCTGTTTTTT.